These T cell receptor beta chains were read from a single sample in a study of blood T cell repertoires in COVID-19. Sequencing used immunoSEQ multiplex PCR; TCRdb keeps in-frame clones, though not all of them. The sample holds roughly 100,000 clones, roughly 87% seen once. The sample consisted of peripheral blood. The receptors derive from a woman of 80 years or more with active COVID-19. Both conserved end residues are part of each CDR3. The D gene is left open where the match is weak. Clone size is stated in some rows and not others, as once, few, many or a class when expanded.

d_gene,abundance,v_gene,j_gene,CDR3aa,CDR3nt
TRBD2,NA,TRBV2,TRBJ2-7,CASSDSGGHDEQYF,TGTGCCAGCAGTGACTCGGGAGGGCACGACGAGCAGTACTTC
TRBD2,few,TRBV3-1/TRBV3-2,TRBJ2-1,CASSQDPQAGGWYNEQFF,TGTGCCAGCAGCCAAGATCCCCAAGCGGGAGGTTGGTACAATGAGCAGTTCTTC
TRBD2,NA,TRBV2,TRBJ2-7,CASSAGRRTSGYYEQYF,TGTGCCAGCAGCGCAGGACGAAGGACTAGCGGATATTACGAGCAGTACTTC
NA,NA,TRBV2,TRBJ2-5,CASRSRTVNQYF,TGTGCCAGCAGGTCCCGGACAGTAAACCAGTACTTC
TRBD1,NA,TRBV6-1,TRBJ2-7,CASSEQGALSNEQYF,TGTGCCAGCAGTGAACAGGGGGCGCTCAGTAACGAGCAGTACTTC
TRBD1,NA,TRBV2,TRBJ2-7,CASSRTGGGNYEQYF,TGTGCCAGCAGTCGCACAGGGGGCGGGAACTACGAGCAGTACTTC
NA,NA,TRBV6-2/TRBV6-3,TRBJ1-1,CASSSQVNTEAFF,TGTGCCAGCAGTTCCCAGGTGAACACTGAAGCTTTCTTT
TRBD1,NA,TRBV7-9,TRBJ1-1,CASSPEGARETEAFF,TGTGCCAGCAGCCCGGAGGGGGCGCGAGAAACTGAAGCTTTCTTT
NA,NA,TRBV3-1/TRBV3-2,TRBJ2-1,CASSTPTTHGNEQFF,TGTGCCAGCAGCACCCCAACCACCCACGGGAATGAGCAGTTCTTC
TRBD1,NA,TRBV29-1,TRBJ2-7,CSVDLGQGNEQYF,TGCAGCGTTGATTTGGGACAGGGCAACGAGCAGTACTTC
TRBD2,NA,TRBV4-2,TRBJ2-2,CASSQVASGNTGELFF,TGTGCCAGCAGCCAAGTGGCTAGCGGGAACACCGGGGAGCTGTTTTTT
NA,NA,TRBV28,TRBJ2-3,CASSLLWRVTLADTQYF,TGTGCCAGCAGTTTATTATGGCGGGTAACGCTGGCAGATACGCAGTATTTT
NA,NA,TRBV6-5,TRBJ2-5,CASSWYGQQETQYF,TGTGCCAGCAGTTGGTATGGGCAGCAAGAGACCCAGTACTTC
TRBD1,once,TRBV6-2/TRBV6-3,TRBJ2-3,CASSDRAKSTDTQYF,TGTGCCAGCAGCGACAGGGCTAAAAGCACAGATACGCAGTATTTT
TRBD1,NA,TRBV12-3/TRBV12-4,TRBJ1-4,CASSSGGGEKLFF,TGTGCCAGCAGCTCAGGGGGCGGTGAAAAACTGTTTTTT
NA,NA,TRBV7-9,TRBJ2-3,CASSLVGVDTQYF,TGTGCCAGCAGCTTAGTAGGGGTAGATACGCAGTATTTT
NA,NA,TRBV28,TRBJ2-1,CASSSPFVKAHNEQFF,TGTGCCAGCTCTTCCCCTTTTGTCAAAGCCCACAATGAGCAGTTCTTC
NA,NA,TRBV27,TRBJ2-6,CASSLRDTGANVLTF,TGTGCCAGCAGTTTGAGGGATACTGGGGCCAACGTCCTGACTTTC
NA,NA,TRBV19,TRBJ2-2,CASSIKGDTGELFF,TGTGCCAGTAGTATAAAGGGAGACACCGGGGAGCTGTTTTTT
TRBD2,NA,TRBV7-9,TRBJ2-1,CASSFGLGLNEQFF,TGTGCCAGCAGCTTCGGACTAGGTCTCAATGAGCAGTTCTTC
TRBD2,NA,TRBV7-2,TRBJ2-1,CASSPHTAGATEQFF,TGTGCCAGCAGCCCCCATACGGCGGGAGCTACTGAGCAGTTCTTC
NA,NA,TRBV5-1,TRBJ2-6,CASKSDSSGANVLTF,TGCGCCAGCAAGAGCGACAGCTCTGGGGCCAACGTCCTGACTTTC
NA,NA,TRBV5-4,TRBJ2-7,CASSLDRNYEQYF,TGTGCCAGCAGCTTAGACAGAAACTACGAGCAGTACTTC
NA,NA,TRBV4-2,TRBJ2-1,CASSPETVIIHEQFF,TGTGCCAGCAGCCCAGAAACAGTGATAATCCATGAGCAGTTCTTC